This T cell receptor beta chain is drawn from a study of blood T cell repertoires in COVID-19. The wider study: The study drew acute and convalescent COVID-19 samples from the United States, Italy and Spain.

Generated by immunoSEQ multiplex PCR, the TCRdb table keeps only in-frame clones and is missing some. The profile shows 300,000 to 450,000 clones, approximately 81% of them singletons. This clone was seen more than once but under ten times. CDR3 size: 12 residues. Germline lookup yields CDR1 SGHRS and CDR2 YFSETQ. V was pared by 5 bases and J by 5 bases, with 10 bases between. This clonotype was sampled from a woman aged 18 to 35 with acute or convalescent COVID-19. V gene TRBV5-1 combines with J gene TRBJ1-1, with D perhaps matching TRBD1 (6 bases). Specimen: peripheral blood. The CDR3 protein is CASRERGTEAFF. The CDR3, as DNA: TGCGCCAGCAGGGAGAGGGGGACTGAAGCTTTCTTT.